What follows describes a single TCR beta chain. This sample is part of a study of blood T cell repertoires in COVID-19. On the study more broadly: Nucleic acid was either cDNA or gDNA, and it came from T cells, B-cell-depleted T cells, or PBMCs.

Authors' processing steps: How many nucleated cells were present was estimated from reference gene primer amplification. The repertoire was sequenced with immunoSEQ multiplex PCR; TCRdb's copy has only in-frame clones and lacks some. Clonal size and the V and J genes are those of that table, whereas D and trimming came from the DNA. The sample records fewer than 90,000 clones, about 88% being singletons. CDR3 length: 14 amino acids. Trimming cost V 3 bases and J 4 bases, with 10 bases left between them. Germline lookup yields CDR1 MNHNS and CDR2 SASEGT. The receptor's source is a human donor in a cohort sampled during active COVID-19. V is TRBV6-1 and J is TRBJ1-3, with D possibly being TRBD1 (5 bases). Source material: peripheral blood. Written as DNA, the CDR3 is TGTGCCAGCAGTGATCCAGGGTCCGGAAACACCATATATTTT. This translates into CASSDPGSGNTIYF.